The 8 T cell receptor beta chains below come from one sample, sequenced in a study of blood T cells in healthy people across ages. Together with a sample-barcoded 5' primer, a J-beta primer mix was included in a second PCR lasting about 7 to 11 cycles. TCRdb redid the calling of the 5' RACE reads with MiXCR, one entry per CDR3 protein. Of hundreds of thousands of distinct CDR3 sequences in the sample, about three fifths are singletons; the top ten hold approximately 21%. Sequenced: blood. The receptors stem from a man aged 25-45 years in good health.

This chain links TRBV12-3 or TRBV12-4 with TRBJ2-3, with D possibly being TRBD2 (6 bases). V was shortened by 3 bases and J by 0 bases, with 10 bases between the two germline ends. This CDR3 has 15 residues. CDR3 sequence (DNA): TGTGCCAGCAGTTTTCCGGGGACTAGCACAGATACGCAGTATTTT. Translation: CASSFPGTSTDTQYF.

The count of this clonotype is one. The rearrangement links TRBV7-9 to TRBJ2-5, with D perhaps matching TRBD2 (6 bases). The CDR3 is made up of 14 amino acids. Germline V gives CDR1 SEHNR, CDR2 FQNEAQ (reference sequence). The V gene lost 5 bases and the J gene lost 2 bases, with 12 bases spanning the gap. The CDR3 sequence: CASSHFAGQETQYF. The CDR3 DNA sequence: TGTGCCAGCAGCCATTTCGCGGGGCAAGAGACCCAGTACTTC.

This chain connects TRBV7-2 to TRBJ2-2, with D possibly matching TRBD2 (5 bases). The V gene's germline CDR1 is SGHTA and CDR2 FQGNSA. The ends were cut back, 5 bases at V and 3 bases at J, with 13 bases in the middle. CDR3 size: 15 residues. The CDR3 coding sequence is TGTGCCAGCAGCCCCACGGGGTCATACACCGGGGAGCTGTTTTTT. Protein product: CASSPTGSYTGELFF.

The V call is TRBV28, the J call TRBJ1-5; D is perhaps TRBD1 (5 bases). Germline V gives CDR1 MDHEN, CDR2 SYDVKM. The CDR3 is 14 amino acids. The V gene lost 6 bases and the J gene lost 6 bases, with 15 bases spanning the gap. For the CDR3, the DNA is TGTGCCAGCAGACGGGACTGGGGGATTCAGCCCCAGCATTTT. Its translation: CASRRDWGIQPQHF.

This clonotype was detected ten times or more. The genes are TRBV6-2 or TRBV6-3 and TRBJ1-5, with TRBD1 matching 7 bases. V trimming: 7 bases; J trimming: 7 bases; junction bases outside the gene matches: 10. The germline CDR1 and CDR2 sequences are MNHEY and SVGEGT. The CDR3 is made up of 14 amino acids. The CDR3 protein is CASKTKGAGQPQHF. In DNA form, the CDR3 reads TGTGCCAGCAAAACCAAGGGGGCTGGGCAGCCCCAGCATTTT.

The table lists this clonotype with a few counts. This rearrangement joins TRBV7-2 to TRBJ2-5; D gene uncertain. The V end was cut by 0 bases, the J end by 5 bases, with 10 bases between. The CDR3 contains 14 residues. The germline gives CDR1 SGHTA, CDR2 FQGNSA. CDR3 sequence reads: CASSLAGVAETQYF. The CDR3 DNA sequence: TGTGCCAGCAGCTTAGCCGGAGTGGCGGAGACCCAGTACTTC.

The chain links TRBV14 to TRBJ2-1, with TRBD1 identical over 11 bases. The V segment lost 1 base and the J segment 2 bases; nucleotides outside the gene matches: 1. The germline V gene has CDR1 SGHDN and CDR2 FVKESK. CDR3 length equals 16 residues. CDR3 nucleotide sequence: TGTGCCAGCAGCCAAGGGACAGGGGGCGCCTACAATGAGCAGTTCTTC. Its translation is CASSQGTGGAYNEQFF.

This clonotype showed up just a few times. The chain recombines TRBV20-1 with TRBJ1-2, with D hard to call. Trimming removed 2 bases from V and 1 base from J, with 5 bases in between. This CDR3 is 12 amino acids long. CDR1 is DFQATT and CDR2 is SNEGSKA in the germline V gene (reference sequence). The CDR3 region is CSARYLNYGYTF. The CDR3 nucleotides are TGCAGTGCTAGATACCTTAACTATGGCTACACCTTC.